One and the same sample provided the 27 T cell receptor beta chains below, sequenced in a study of T cells after yellow fever vaccination. TCRdb reprocessed the 5' RACE reads with MiXCR, giving one entry per CDR3 protein. Seen here are 250,000 to 400,000 distinct CDR3 sequences, about 4% observed once, and the top ten hold 20% to 25%. Sequencing used PBMCs, obtained 5 days after the yellow fever booster vaccination. The receptors were gathered from a man aged 18 to 30 who received the YFV17D yellow fever vaccine.

This clonotype was detected ten times or more. This chain uses TRBV18 with TRBJ2-3; 7 bases align to TRBD1. Germline-derived CDR1 and CDR2 are KGHSH and LQKENI. The trim removed 0 bases at V and 2 bases at J, leaving 2 bases unmatched. This CDR3 is 15 amino acids long. The CDR3 protein is CASSPPGQTTDTQYF. The CDR3 DNA sequence: TGTGCCAGCTCACCACCGGGACAGACCACAGATACGCAGTATTTT.

The chain links TRBV6-6 to TRBJ1-2, with D perhaps TRBD1 (5 bases). Between the trimmed V and J ends, which lost 4 bases and 3 bases, there was a span of 18 bases. Germline CDR1 reads MNHNY; CDR2 reads SVGAGI (reference sequence). The CDR3 is made up of 16 amino acids. CDR3 amino acids: CASSFSSRVMDYGYTF. In DNA, the CDR3 is TGTGCCAGCAGTTTCTCCTCCAGGGTGATGGACTATGGCTACACCTTC.

The J gene is TRBJ1-1, the V gene TRBV7-9; tentatively, D is TRBD1 (6 bases). Deletions cut 1 base from V and 3 bases from J, with 18 bases between. CDR1 is SEHNR and CDR2 is FQNEAQ in the germline V gene (reference sequence). The CDR3 spans 17 residues. CDR3 in DNA: TGTGCCAGCAGCTTAGGGGACGGGGGGCTAGAACACACTGAAGCTTTCTTT. Amino acids: CASSLGDGGLEHTEAFF.

This clonotype appeared many times. V usage is TRBV6-1 and J usage is TRBJ1-1; D unclear. This CDR3 spans 15 amino acids. Germline V gives CDR1 MNHNS, CDR2 SASEGT. Trimming pared 0 bases from V and 0 bases from J, leaving 8 bases between. CDR3 region: CASSEAWRLNTEAFF. CDR3 nucleotide sequence: TGTGCCAGCAGTGAAGCGTGGCGGTTGAACACTGAAGCTTTCTTT.

The J gene is TRBJ2-3, the V gene TRBV6-6; possible D gene TRBD1, 6 bases. V was pared by 8 bases and J by 2 bases, with 20 bases between. This CDR3 has 16 residues. The germline CDR1 and CDR2 sequences are MNHNY and SVGAGI (reference sequence). The CDR3 protein is CASSPYRAASTDTQYF. The CDR3 DNA follows: TGTGCCAGCTCACCTTACAGGGCCGCTTCCACAGATACGCAGTATTTT.

V and J are TRBV20-1 and TRBJ2-5; 10 nucleotides line up with TRBD2. The V gene end was trimmed by 6 bases and the J gene end by 4 bases; junction bases not matched to a gene: 2. The CDR3 runs to 12 residues. CDR1 DFQATT and CDR2 SNEGSKA come from the germline V gene (reference sequence). CDR3 protein: CSASGGAETQYF. CDR3 nucleotides: TGCAGTGCGAGCGGGGGGGCAGAGACCCAGTACTTC.

The rearrangement uses TRBV25-1 and TRBJ2-3; D is unresolved. Germline V gene data show CDR1 as MGHDK and CDR2 as SYGVNS. This CDR3 region has 14 residues. Deletions cut 6 bases from V and 5 bases from J, with 15 bases between. The CDR3 DNA reads as TGTGCCAGCAGCCTGGACCCGACAAGAGATACGCAGTATTTT. Protein sequence: CASSLDPTRDTQYF.

V gene TRBV3-1 combines with J gene TRBJ1-1; D remains unclear. The germline V gene encodes CDR1 LGHDT and CDR2 YNNKEL (reference sequence). This CDR3 has 13 amino acids. V was shortened by 6 bases and J by 6 bases, with 14 bases between the two germline ends. CDR3 protein: CASSRAGVPEAFF. For the CDR3, the DNA is TGTGCCAGCAGTCGGGCTGGGGTCCCTGAAGCTTTCTTT.

Only a few counts were recorded for this clonotype. The gene calls are TRBV4-2 and TRBJ2-2; TRBD2 matches 7 bases. Germline CDR1 LGHNA, CDR2 YNFKEQ. The CDR3 runs 17 residues. V lost 8 bases to trimming and J lost 4 bases; unmatched junction nucleotides: 16. CDR3 bases: TGTGCCAGCTCCGGTACTGGCGGGGGTTCCTTCACCGGGGAGCTGTTTTTT. Its translation is CASSGTGGGSFTGELFF.

This clonotype was seen a few times. This rearrangement joins TRBV3-1 to TRBJ2-4; no clear D. Germline assignment: CDR1 LGHDT and CDR2 YNNKEL (reference sequence). The germline V and J ends were trimmed by 1 base and 0 bases, with 13 bases remaining between them. The CDR3 spans 17 residues. The CDR3 DNA reads as TGTGCCAGCAGCCAAGGCGACGGCCAACTAGCCAAAAACATTCAGTACTTC. It is translated as CASSQGDGQLAKNIQYF.

This clonotype was counted only a few times. This rearrangement joins TRBV7-9 to TRBJ1-2, with TRBD1 as a possible D gene (5 bases). Per germline, CDR1 SEHNR and CDR2 FQNEAQ (reference sequence). V was cut by 5 bases and J by 11 bases, with 9 bases left in between. The CDR3 covers 10 residues. The CDR3 DNA sequence: TGTGCCAGCAGCGCGGACAAGTACACCTTC. Protein: CASSADKYTF.

This clonotype was counted between two and nine times. The genes are TRBV5-1 and TRBJ2-2; 8 bases are a match to TRBD1. The CDR3 covers 16 residues. The junction had 9 bases not matched to a gene; V was cut back by 4 bases and J by 4 bases. Germline V gene lookup returns CDR1 SGHRS and CDR2 YFSETQ. In nucleotides, the CDR3 is TGCGCCAGCAGCCCCTCCCCAGGGGGCAGCACCGGGGAGCTGTTTTTT. Amino acids: CASSPSPGGSTGELFF.

Ten or more counts support this clonotype. The genes are TRBV10-3 and TRBJ2-5; D is undetermined. With 0 bases removed from V and 5 bases from J, the gap between germline ends came to 4 bases. CDR3 length equals 12 residues. Germline-derived CDR1 and CDR2 are ENHRY and SYGVKD. The CDR3 sequence is CAISESSETQYF. In DNA form, the CDR3 reads TGTGCCATCAGTGAGTCATCGGAGACCCAGTACTTC.

This chain links TRBV7-9 with TRBJ2-1; the D is unclear. CDR3 size: 14 residues. V shed 5 bases and J shed 7 bases, with 15 bases lying between them. In germline, CDR1 is SEHNR, CDR2 FQNEAQ (reference sequence). The CDR3 DNA sequence: TGTGCCAGCAGCCGCCCTACCGCTCGAAATGAGCAGTTCTTC. It specifies CASSRPTARNEQFF.

A few counts support this clonotype. The chain carries TRBV11-3 and TRBJ2-5; D not certain. The CDR3 sequence is 14 residues long. Germline values: CDR1 SGHNT, CDR2 YENEEA. V lost 5 bases and J 5 bases, leaving 15 bases between the germline ends. The CDR3: CASSPTTAEETQYF. The DNA of the CDR3 is TGTGCCAGCAGCCCTACGACGGCAGAGGAGACCCAGTACTTC. The full variable domain, rest sourced from reference TRBV11-3 and TRBJ2-5, is EAGVVQSPRYKIIEKKQPVAFWCNPISGHNTLYWYLQNLGQGPELLIRYENEEAVDDSQLPKDRFSAERLKGVDSTLKIQPAELGDSAVYLCASSPTTAEETQYFGPGTRLLVL.

V is TRBV6-6 and J is TRBJ1-4; tentatively, D is TRBD1 (6 bases). Germline V gene lookup returns CDR1 MNHNY and CDR2 SVGAGI (reference sequence). The CDR3 is 14 amino acids. Between the trimmed V and J ends, which lost 5 bases and 8 bases, there was a span of 15 bases. The chain's CDR3 is CASSQQGIREKLFF. The DNA of the CDR3 is TGTGCCAGCAGTCAACAGGGAATCCGCGAAAAACTGTTTTTT.

The chain joins TRBV4-1 to TRBJ2-7; 8 nucleotides agree with TRBD2. The CDR3 totals 16 residues. Germline-derived CDR1 and CDR2 are MGHRA and YSYEKL. V dropped 1 base and J dropped 4; count of bases not matched to a gene: 9. The DNA of the CDR3 is TGCGCCAGCAGCCAAGGACGGGAGGGGCAGAGGTACGAGCAGTACTTC. This translates into CASSQGREGQRYEQYF.

This clonotype was seen many times. The genes are TRBV7-3 and TRBJ1-6; 8 bases agree with TRBD1. Germline assignment: CDR1 SGHTA and CDR2 FQGTGA. The CDR3 spans 15 residues. J lost 6 bases, V lost 5 bases, and 6 bases had no gene match. The CDR3 is CASSPQGAPNSPLHF. CDR3 nucleotides: TGTGCCAGCAGCCCCCAGGGGGCTCCTAATTCACCCCTCCACTTT.

This clonotype has more than one count but fewer than ten. The chain combines TRBV7-2 with TRBJ1-6; D is possibly TRBD1 (6 bases). CDR3 length: 15 amino acids. Deletions cut 8 bases from V and 1 base from J, with 12 bases between. CDR1 SGHTA and CDR2 FQGNSA come from the germline V gene. CDR3 in amino acids: CASVSRGSYNSPLHF. The CDR3 DNA follows: TGTGCCAGCGTGAGCAGGGGTTCCTATAATTCACCCCTCCACTTT.

The V gene is TRBV18, the J gene TRBJ1-3; D ambiguous. This CDR3 is built from 14 residues. Germline V lookup: CDR1 KGHSH, CDR2 LQKENI. V was clipped by 8 bases and J by 0 bases, with 11 bases between them. The CDR3 DNA is TGTGCCAGCACTTCATGGATCTCTGGAAACACCATATATTTT. Its protein product is CASTSWISGNTIYF.

This clonotype was recorded once. The junction differs from germline at one of its ends, possibly a read error. The rearrangement links TRBV28 to TRBJ1-2; D is uncertain. The CDR3 has 14 residues. CDR1 is MDHEN and CDR2 is SYDVKM in the germline V gene. The chain's CDR3 is CASSLTGIGSGYAF. DNA of the CDR3: TGTGCCAGCAGTTTAACGGGGATTGGTAGTGGCTACGCCTTC.

This clonotype occurred many times. The rearrangement links TRBV20-1 to TRBJ2-3; 7 nucleotides agree with TRBD2. The germline V gene encodes CDR1 DFQATT and CDR2 SNEGSKA (reference sequence). The CDR3 covers 12 residues. Unmatched junction bases numbered 0, after V lost 3 bases and J lost 3 bases. This CDR3 reads CSASGGTDTQYF. In DNA, the CDR3 is TGCAGTGCTAGCGGGGGGACAGATACGCAGTATTTT.

This clonotype was seen more than once but under ten times. The chain recombines TRBV29-1 with TRBJ2-3; D tentatively fits TRBD1 or TRBD2 (5 bases each). The CDR3 totals 15 residues. Germline-derived CDR1 and CDR2 are SQVTM and ANQGSEA. The V end was cut by 2 bases, the J end by 1 base, with 13 bases between. CDR3 sequence: CSVEPGPWGTDTQYF. CDR3 DNA sequence: TGCAGCGTTGAACCGGGGCCCTGGGGCACAGATACGCAGTATTTT.

This clonotype was seen a few times. The chain links TRBV6-5 to TRBJ2-7; D possibly corresponds to TRBD2 (7 bases). CDR3 length equals 15 residues. The V gene's germline CDR1 is MNHEY and CDR2 SVGAGI. Deletions cut 4 bases from V and 3 bases from J, with 16 bases between. This chain's CDR3 is CASSSRGEGDYEQYF. Here the CDR3 DNA reads TGTGCCAGCAGTTCACGGGGGGAGGGGGACTACGAGCAGTACTTC.

For the CDR3, the DNA is TGTGCCAGCAGCTTACTGGGAGACGGGACCCAGTACTTC. Translation gives CASSLLGDGTQYF. V gene TRBV7-9 combines with J gene TRBJ2-5; perhaps TRBD2 as D (5 bases). Looked up from germline, CDR1 is SEHNR and CDR2 is FQNEAQ (reference sequence). The V and J ends lost 2 bases and 7 bases respectively, with 11 bases between them. The CDR3 length is 13 residues.

The chain carries TRBV19 and TRBJ2-7; unclear D gene. The germline V gene has CDR1 LNHDA and CDR2 SQIVND (reference sequence). The CDR3 has 13 amino acids. Trimming stripped 5 bases from V and 4 bases from J, with 12 bases between. Here the CDR3 DNA reads TGTGCCAGTAGTCACACGAACAGTTACGAGCAGTACTTC. Amino acid sequence: CASSHTNSYEQYF.

This clonotype occurred many times. The V call is TRBV18, the J call TRBJ2-7; D might be TRBD2 (6 bases). V lost 2 bases, J lost 6 bases, and 11 bases lay in between. The CDR3 is made up of 13 amino acids. Germline assignment: CDR1 KGHSH and CDR2 LQKENI. This chain's CDR3 is CASSPRTKGEQYV. As DNA, the CDR3 is TGTGCCAGCTCACCAAGGACTAAGGGCGAGCAGTACGTC.